Below, 18 T cell receptor beta chains from the same sample are listed, as sequenced in a study of T-cell reconstitution after alpha-beta-depleted transplantation in children. Unique molecular identifiers were built into the TCRbeta library. TCRdb re-derived calls from the PCR reads in MiXCR, one entry per CDR3 protein. This table holds roughly 310,000 distinct CDR3 sequences, roughly 25% found once. The sequencing here drew on PBMCs, mostly from graft donor cells, taken 180 days after TCRalphabeta/CD19-depleted stem cell transplant. All receptors derive from a male patient between 5 and 17 years old who had a stem cell transplant for acute lymphoblastic leukemia, so the T cells may come from the graft donor.

This clonotype has more than one count but fewer than ten. The chain couples TRBV7-8 to TRBJ2-7, with 7 bases that match TRBD2. CDR3 length equals 17 residues. The germline CDR1 and CDR2 sequences are SGHVS and FQNEAQ. V was pared by 6 bases and J by 3 bases, with 17 bases of the junction left unmatched. CDR3 amino acids: CASRPRRGGYGGYEQYF. For the CDR3, the DNA is TGTGCCAGCAGGCCTAGAAGGGGAGGGTACGGGGGCTACGAGCAGTACTTC.

The chain has TRBV11-3 and TRBJ2-5; 15 nucleotides agree with TRBD2. The CDR3 consists of 17 residues. V lost 6 bases, J lost 5 bases, and 10 bases stayed unmatched. Germline CDR1 SGHNT, CDR2 YENEEA. The CDR3 loop reads CASSLGLAGGGDETQYF. Written as DNA, the CDR3 is TGTGCCAGCAGTCTCGGACTAGCGGGAGGGGGAGATGAGACCCAGTACTTC.

This clonotype has just a few counts. This rearrangement joins TRBV7-2 to TRBJ1-5; D gene unclear. V shed 4 bases and J shed 0 bases, with 7 bases lying between them. CDR1 and CDR2 from the germline V gene are SGHTA and FQGNSA. CDR3 length equals 14 residues. The CDR3 nucleotides are TGTGCCAGCAGCTCCTTTTATAGCAATCAGCCCCAGCATTTT. Translated: CASSSFYSNQPQHF.

This clonotype was seen a handful of times. The chain links TRBV7-9 to TRBJ2-5, with D perhaps TRBD1 or TRBD2 (6 bases each). The germline V gene has CDR1 SEHNR and CDR2 FQNEAQ (reference sequence). Trimming took off 0 bases at V and 6 bases at J, with 14 bases between the two ends. The CDR3 runs 15 residues. The DNA of the CDR3 is TGTGCCAGCAGCTTAGCGGGGGGCCTAGGACAGACCCAGTACTTC. Amino acid sequence: CASSLAGGLGQTQYF.

The genes are TRBV7-9 and TRBJ1-2, with D possibly TRBD1 on 6 matching bases. V was pared by 5 bases and J by 4 bases, with 20 bases between. CDR1 and CDR2 (germline): SEHNR, FQNEAQ (reference sequence). The CDR3 runs to 16 residues. CDR3 sequence: CASSPPTGGRVYGYTF. CDR3 DNA sequence: TGTGCCAGCAGCCCACCCACGGGGGGCAGAGTCTATGGCTACACCTTC.

This clonotype was counted a few times. The J gene is TRBJ2-1, the V gene TRBV6-1, with TRBD2 matching 8 bases. The CDR3 covers 16 residues. Germline CDR1 reads MNHNS; CDR2 reads SASEGT. V lost 6 bases, J lost 1 base, and 8 bases stayed unmatched. CDR3 residues: CASSRTSGGSYNEQFF. In DNA form, the CDR3 reads TGTGCCAGCAGCCGAACTAGCGGCGGGTCCTACAATGAGCAGTTCTTC.

This sequence joins TRBV6-2 or TRBV6-3 and TRBJ1-5, with 7 nucleotides matching TRBD1. The length of the CDR3 is 13 residues. Germline V gives CDR1 MNHEY, CDR2 SVGEGT. V trimming: 7 bases; J trimming: 6 bases; junction bases outside the gene matches: 6. CDR3 residues: CASTSTGFQPQHF. CDR3 DNA sequence: TGTGCCAGCACTTCGACAGGGTTTCAGCCCCAGCATTTT.

This rearrangement joins TRBV5-1 to TRBJ2-3, with 9 bases identical to TRBD2. J was trimmed by 0 bases and V by 4 bases; bases with no gene match: 9. The CDR3 spans 17 residues. Germline V gene sequence: CDR1 SGHRS, CDR2 YFSETQ. CDR3 nucleotides: TGCGCCAGCAGCCTATACTTAGCGGGAGCCAGCACAGATACGCAGTATTTT. Translated: CASSLYLAGASTDTQYF.

This clonotype was counted a few times. V usage is TRBV29-1 and J usage is TRBJ2-1; TRBD2 agrees at 7 bases. Germline CDR1 SQVTM, CDR2 ANQGSEA. V lost 4 bases to trimming and J lost 8 bases; unmatched junction nucleotides: 8. The CDR3 runs to 13 residues. The CDR3 loop is CSVGWGLLDEQFF. DNA for the CDR3: TGCAGCGTTGGATGGGGACTACTTGATGAGCAGTTCTTC.

This clonotype was seen ten or more times. The CDR3, as DNA: TGTGCCACCAGCAGAGATAGGGGACCTAATGAAAAACTGTTTTTT. Its translation: CATSRDRGPNEKLFF. The chain has TRBV15 and TRBJ1-4; tentative D call: TRBD1 (5 bases). This CDR3 is built from 15 residues. Trimming removed 0 bases at V and 3 bases at J, with 8 bases between. Germline V CDR1 and CDR2: LNHNV, YYDKDF (reference sequence).

The V and J genes are TRBV7-9 and TRBJ1-1, with D unresolved. The CDR3 is 15 amino acids. Germline CDR1 SEHNR, CDR2 FQNEAQ (reference sequence). V lost 1 base to trimming and J lost 5 bases, with 14 bases between them. DNA of the CDR3: TGTGCCAGCAGCTTAGAGGGTACCTTGGGGACTGAAGCTTTCTTT. Translated, it gives CASSLEGTLGTEAFF.

This chain links TRBV7-9 with TRBJ2-3; no clear D gene. This CDR3 contains 14 residues. The germline V gene has CDR1 SEHNR and CDR2 FQNEAQ (reference sequence). V was clipped by 3 bases and J by 3 bases, with 10 bases between them. The DNA for the CDR3 is TGTGCCAGCAGCTTGGAAGCCTGGACAGATACGCAGTATTTT. Translated, it gives CASSLEAWTDTQYF.

V usage is TRBV5-1 and J usage is TRBJ2-5, with a tentative D call TRBD2 (6 bases). The CDR3 loop spans 14 amino acids. V lost 2 bases to trimming and J lost 6 bases, with 14 bases between them. Germline assignment: CDR1 SGHRS and CDR2 YFSETQ. The DNA of the CDR3 is TGCGCCAGCAGCTTCTGGGACTCCCGGAAGACCCAGTACTTC. This translates into CASSFWDSRKTQYF. Combining the CDR3 with reference TRBV5-1 and TRBJ2-5 gives the whole variable domain KAGVTQTPRYLIKTRGQQVTLSCSPISGHRSVSWYQQTPGQGLQFLFEYFSETQRNKGNFPGRFSGRQFSNSRSEMNVSTLELGDSALYLCASSFWDSRKTQYFGPGTRLLVL.

This clonotype has more than one count but fewer than ten. The chain uses TRBV7-3 and TRBJ2-7, with 12 bases fitting TRBD2. With V trimmed by 5 bases and J by 2 bases, 4 bases remained unmatched. CDR3 length: 15 amino acids. Germline V gene lookup returns CDR1 SGHTA and CDR2 FQGTGA. The CDR3 region is CASSKTSGRPYEQYF. The CDR3 region has the DNA TGTGCCAGCAGCAAAACTAGCGGGAGGCCCTACGAGCAGTACTTC.

The chain employs TRBV12-3 or TRBV12-4 and TRBJ2-6; 8 positions agree with TRBD2. The ends lost 5 bases at V and 4 bases at J; junction bases unmatched: 7. The CDR3 sequence is 16 residues long. CDR3 nucleotides: TGTGCCAGCAGTCCGGGGGGGGTCTCCGGGGCCAACGTCCTGACTTTC. Its protein product is CASSPGGVSGANVLTF.

The V call is TRBV30, the J call TRBJ1-5; D is ambiguous. Trimming pared 2 bases from V and 1 base from J, leaving 9 bases between. The germline V gene has CDR1 GTSNPN and CDR2 SVGIG (reference sequence). The CDR3 extends over 14 amino acids. The CDR3 loop reads CAWSSTASNQPQHF. CDR3 bases: TGTGCCTGGAGTTCGACGGCGAGCAATCAGCCCCAGCATTTT.

Only a few counts were recorded for this clonotype. V usage is TRBV9 and J usage is TRBJ1-2; no clear D gene. Germline CDR1 SGDLS, CDR2 YYNGEE. V lost 0 bases to trimming and J lost 4 bases, with 7 bases between them. This CDR3 is built from 13 residues. CDR3 coding DNA: TGTGCCAGCAGCGTAGGCGGAAGCTATGGCTACACCTTC. Residues: CASSVGGSYGYTF.

This clonotype was seen only a few times. The chain uses TRBV7-2 and TRBJ1-5; a weak D match, TRBD1 (5 bases). Per the germline V gene, CDR1 is SGHTA and CDR2 is FQGNSA. Trimming stripped 4 bases from V and 7 bases from J, with 8 bases between. This CDR3 has 12 residues. The CDR3 sequence is CASSSSGQPQHF. The CDR3 DNA follows: TGTGCCAGCAGCTCTTCAGGGCAGCCCCAGCATTTT.